This T cell receptor (beta chain) was documented in a study of T cells in Graves' hyperthyroidism and ophthalmopathy. This CDR3 comprises 15 residues. Trimming left V 3 bases short and J 2 bases short, with 13 bases between. Looked up from germline, CDR1 is LGHDT and CDR2 is YNNKEL (reference sequence). Many counts were recorded for this clonotype. The source material, RNA transcripts, was used to amplify TCR beta CDR3 regions. Carried out on the TCR CDR3, a first-round RT-PCR used the HTBI primer set. TCRdb reanalysed the multiplex PCR reads using MiXCR and keeps one entry per CDR3 protein. The data contain around 250,000 distinct CDR3 sequences, more than 20% of them singletons.

This receptor was taken from a middle-aged woman with Graves' ophthalmopathy. The rearrangement links TRBV3-1 to TRBJ1-2; weak D call: TRBD1 (6 bases). The sample taken for sequencing was blood. Here the CDR3 DNA reads TGTGCCAGCAGCCAGACGGGGGGGGCCAACTATGGCTACACCTTC. Encoded protein: CASSQTGGANYGYTF.